Each of the 28 T cell receptor beta chains below was sequenced from the same sample in a study of CD8 T cells in Susac syndrome. RNA, at about 0.5 to 1 ug, was reverse transcribed with random hexamers. TCRdb used MiXCR to reprocess the immunoSEQ multiplex PCR reads, holding one entry per CDR3 protein. The sample yields approximately 180,000 distinct CDR3 sequences, nearly 97% seen once. Sequences were obtained from CD4+ T cells from PBMCs. The receptors were gathered from a human donor with multiple sclerosis.

In its sample, this clonotype was seen a few times. The V gene is TRBV6-2 or TRBV6-3, the J gene TRBJ1-5; 9 nucleotides line up with TRBD1. Germline loops: CDR1 MNHEY, CDR2 SVGEGT. The ends lost 2 bases at V and 2 bases at J; junction bases unmatched: 10. The CDR3 contains 18 residues. This chain's CDR3 is CASSYGQGLASGNQPQHF. CDR3 nucleotides: TGTGCCAGCAGTTACGGACAGGGGCTAGCTTCCGGCAATCAGCCCCAGCATTTT.

Notes on this clonotype: At one of its ends the junction is not consistent with the germline gene, which may arise from a read error. The gene calls are TRBV15 and TRBJ1-1; D might be TRBD1 (5 bases). The CDR3 is made up of 13 amino acids. The germline CDR1 and CDR2 sequences are LNHNV and YYDKDF (reference sequence). The CDR3 sequence is CATSRDLNTEAFF. The CDR3 DNA follows: TGTGCCACAAGCAGGGACCTGAACACTGAAGCTTTCTTT.

The chain has TRBV7-2 and TRBJ2-7; the match to TRBD1 covers 8 bases. V lost 5 bases and J lost 1; bases outside the gene matches: 4. CDR1 and CDR2 (germline): SGHTA, FQGNSA. This CDR3 is built from 14 residues. The CDR3 DNA sequence: TGTGCCAGCAGCCCAGGGGGCAGATCCTACGAGCAGTACTTC. Its protein product is CASSPGGRSYEQYF. Full variable domain (rest looked up from reference TRBV7-2 and TRBJ2-7): GAGVSQSPSNKVTEKGKDVELRCDPISGHTALYWYRQSLGQGLEFLIYFQGNSAPDKSGLPSDRFSAERTGGSVSTLTIQRTQQEDSAVYLCASSPGGRSYEQYFGPGTRLTVT.

This chain links TRBV20-1 with TRBJ1-1, with D perhaps TRBD1 (5 bases). The V end lost 6 bases, the J end lost 0 bases, and 8 bases lay between the germline ends. The CDR3 runs to 12 residues. Germline CDR1 DFQATT, CDR2 SNEGSKA (reference sequence). CDR3 sequence reads: CSADTVNTEAFF. The CDR3 DNA is TGCAGTGCGGACACTGTGAACACTGAAGCTTTCTTT.

The chain carries TRBV6-2 or TRBV6-3 and TRBJ1-6; TRBD1 might be the D (6 bases). V was cut by 5 bases and J by 11 bases, with 16 bases left in between. CDR1 is MNHEY and CDR2 is SVGEGT in the germline V gene. This CDR3 is built from 14 residues. Here the CDR3 reads CASSGGAGATPLHF. The DNA of the CDR3 is TGTGCCAGCAGTGGGGGGGCAGGAGCCACACCCCTCCACTTT.

This CDR3 is CASSRPGRGQETQYF. The DNA for the CDR3 is TGTGCCAGCAGTCGCCCGGGGAGAGGCCAAGAGACCCAGTACTTC. This rearrangement joins TRBV12-3 or TRBV12-4 to TRBJ2-5; possibly TRBD2 for D (5 bases). The CDR3 has 15 residues. V gave up 5 bases and J gave up 1 base, with 14 bases separating them.

V and J are TRBV20-1 and TRBJ2-7; D gene ambiguous. Trimming removed 0 bases from V and 3 bases from J, with 12 bases in between. Germline CDR1 and CDR2: DFQATT and SNEGSKA (reference sequence). This CDR3 contains 14 residues. The CDR3 region is CSARDPRLFYEQYF. CDR3 coding DNA: TGCAGTGCTAGAGATCCTCGCCTCTTCTACGAGCAGTACTTC.

The rearrangement links TRBV7-9 to TRBJ2-5; 13 bases agree with TRBD2. Germline V gene sequence: CDR1 SEHNR, CDR2 FQNEAQ (reference sequence). CDR3 length: 15 residues. V lost 3 bases, J lost 5 bases, and 3 bases stayed unmatched. In DNA form, the CDR3 reads TGTGCCAGCAGCTTGGGACTAGCGGGGCACGAGACCCAGTACTTC. Its protein product is CASSLGLAGHETQYF. The full variable domain, with the rest looked up from reference TRBV7-9 and TRBJ2-5, is DTGVSQNPRHKITKRGQNVTFRCDPISEHNRLYWYRQTLGQGPEFLTYFQNEAQLEKSRLLSDRFSAERPKGSFSTLEIQRTEQGDSAMYLCASSLGLAGHETQYFGPGTRLLVL.

This clonotype was recorded once. The chain joins TRBV20-1 to TRBJ2-2; TRBD2 agrees at 11 bases. In germline, CDR1 is DFQATT, CDR2 SNEGSKA (reference sequence). V trimming: 5 bases; J trimming: 5 bases; junction bases outside the gene matches: 10. CDR3 length: 16 amino acids. Here the CDR3 DNA reads TGCAGTGCTCCCCCTAGCGGGGGGCCGGGGACCGGGGAGCTGTTTTTT. Translation: CSAPPSGGPGTGELFF.

The chain carries TRBV9 and TRBJ2-5; no clear D gene. V was trimmed by 0 bases and J by 5 bases, leaving 11 bases between them. The germline gives CDR1 SGDLS, CDR2 YYNGEE. This CDR3 is 14 amino acids long. The chain's CDR3 is CASSVARYGETQYF. The CDR3 DNA sequence: TGTGCCAGCAGCGTAGCTAGGTACGGTGAGACCCAGTACTTC.

This rearrangement joins TRBV4-1 to TRBJ2-3, with D perhaps TRBD2 (6 bases). CDR3 length equals 15 residues. V lost 6 bases, J lost 2 bases, and 15 bases lay in between. Germline V gene lookup returns CDR1 MGHRA and CDR2 YSYEKL. CDR3 sequence (DNA): TGCGCCAGCAGTGCTAATCCTAGCGTCACAGATACGCAGTATTTT. Its translation is CASSANPSVTDTQYF.

V is TRBV28 and J is TRBJ2-7, with D unclear. V was shortened by 6 bases and J by 3 bases, with 18 bases between the two germline ends. The length of the CDR3 is 15 residues. Germline V gene lookup returns CDR1 MDHEN and CDR2 SYDVKM. The CDR3 region is CASRSPGPPGYEQYF. CDR3 bases: TGTGCCAGCAGATCTCCCGGACCTCCCGGCTACGAGCAGTACTTC.

The chain employs TRBV6-5 and TRBJ2-5; TRBD2 agrees at 7 bases. CDR3 size: 13 residues. Losses at the gene ends were 5 bases for V and 7 bases for J; bases not matched to a gene: 7. Germline-derived CDR1 and CDR2 are MNHEY and SVGAGI. CDR3 protein: CASSPTSFGTQYF. In nucleotides, the CDR3 is TGTGCCAGCAGTCCGACTAGCTTTGGGACCCAGTACTTC.

This chain uses TRBV18 with TRBJ1-1; no clear D gene. The CDR3 has 13 residues. Trimming removed 8 bases at V and 4 bases at J, with 14 bases between. Germline values: CDR1 KGHSH, CDR2 LQKENI. CDR3 nucleotides: TGTGCCAGCCGCCCCCCCTTGGGCACTGAAGCTTTCTTT. Its protein is CASRPPLGTEAFF.

The CDR3 DNA follows: TGTGCCAGCAGGACTGGGAGACAGGACAATCAGCCCCAGCATTTT. Amino acid sequence: CASRTGRQDNQPQHF. The chain employs TRBV9 and TRBJ1-5, with a tentative D call TRBD1 (6 bases). V dropped 5 bases and J dropped 3 bases, with 15 bases sitting between them. Germline CDR1 and CDR2: SGDLS and YYNGEE. The CDR3 is made up of 15 amino acids.

The V and J genes are TRBV9 and TRBJ1-1; no reliable D call. V shed 1 base and J shed 4 bases, with 11 bases lying between them. Germline values: CDR1 SGDLS, CDR2 YYNGEE. The CDR3 runs 14 residues. CDR3: CASSVTPGGTEAFF. CDR3 DNA sequence: TGTGCCAGCAGCGTAACTCCCGGAGGCACTGAAGCTTTCTTT.

The chain couples TRBV30 to TRBJ1-2; 9 bases match TRBD1. CDR3 size: 18 residues. V was pared by 8 bases and J by 1 base, with 20 bases of the junction left unmatched. The germline V gene has CDR1 GTSNPN and CDR2 SVGIG (reference sequence). In DNA, the CDR3 is TGTGCCGGACTCAAATTCGTAATTTCGGACAGGGGTAACTATGGCTACACCTTC. It encodes CAGLKFVISDRGNYGYTF. The whole variable domain, filled in from reference TRBV30 and TRBJ1-2, reads SQTIHQWPATLVQPVGSPLSLECTVEGTSNPNLYWYRQAAGRGLQLLFYSVGIGQISSEVPQNLSASRPQDRQFILSSKKLLLSDSGFYLCAGLKFVISDRGNYGYTFGSGTRLTVV.

V usage is TRBV2 and J usage is TRBJ2-7; tentative D call: TRBD2 (7 bases). The V end was cut by 6 bases, the J end by 6 bases, with 12 bases between. The CDR3 is 12 amino acids. Looked up from germline, CDR1 is SNHLY and CDR2 is FYNNEI. Written as DNA, the CDR3 is TGTGCCAGCAGGATGGGGGGGGCCGAGCAGTACTTC. Translated: CASRMGGAEQYF.

The V gene is TRBV7-2, the J gene TRBJ2-5; D possibly matches TRBD1 or TRBD2 (5 bases each). Germline loops: CDR1 SGHTA, CDR2 FQGNSA. V lost 4 bases, J lost 0 bases, and 12 bases lay in between. CDR3 length: 15 amino acids. CDR3 sequence (DNA): TGTGCCAGCAGCTCACTCCGGGACCACCAAGAGACCCAGTACTTC. Translated: CASSSLRDHQETQYF.

V is TRBV7-3 and J is TRBJ2-7; D ambiguous. Per germline, CDR1 SGHTA and CDR2 FQGTGA. V shed 1 base and J shed 0 bases, with 7 bases lying between them. The CDR3 spans 14 residues. Written as DNA, the CDR3 is TGTGCCAGCAGCTTAATCCACGACTCCTACGAGCAGTACTTC. It specifies CASSLIHDSYEQYF.

The chain uses TRBV30 and TRBJ1-1; 8 nucleotides agree with TRBD1. The CDR3 has 13 residues. The V segment lost 6 bases and the J segment 1 base; nucleotides outside the gene matches: 4. Germline V CDR1 and CDR2: GTSNPN, SVGIG (reference sequence). The CDR3 sequence: CACGDRSNTEAFF. CDR3 DNA sequence: TGTGCCTGTGGGGACAGGTCGAACACTGAAGCTTTCTTT.

The chain employs TRBV2 and TRBJ1-6; D is ambiguous. The length of the CDR3 is 15 residues. CDR1 and CDR2 (germline): SNHLY, FYNNEI. Trimming removed 7 bases at V and 4 bases at J, with 14 bases between. The CDR3, as DNA: TGTGCCAGCACACTCGAGGCGAAGTATAATTCACCCCTCCACTTT. Its protein is CASTLEAKYNSPLHF. Complete variable domain (other parts from reference TRBV2 and TRBJ1-6): EPEVTQTPSHQVTQMGQEVILRCVPISNHLYFYWYRQILGQKVEFLVSFYNNEISEKSEIFDDQFSVERPDGSNFTLKIRSTKLEDSAMYFCASTLEAKYNSPLHFGNGTRLTVT.

This sequence joins TRBV30 and TRBJ2-1; 7 nucleotides align to TRBD2. The V segment lost 8 bases and the J segment 3 bases; nucleotides outside the gene matches: 7. The germline V gene has CDR1 GTSNPN and CDR2 SVGIG (reference sequence). The CDR3 extends over 13 amino acids. CDR3 sequence reads: CAGGEGSYNEQFF. CDR3 coding DNA: TGTGCCGGGGGGGAAGGGAGCTACAATGAGCAGTTCTTC. Looking up the rest from reference TRBV30 and TRBJ2-1 gives the full variable domain: SQTIHQWPATLVQPVGSPLSLECTVEGTSNPNLYWYRQAAGRGLQLLFYSVGIGQISSEVPQNLSASRPQDRQFILSSKKLLLSDSGFYLCAGGEGSYNEQFFGPGTRLTVL.

The chain joins TRBV4-3 to TRBJ1-2; unclear D gene. The CDR3 length is 14 residues. Looked up from germline, CDR1 is LGHNA and CDR2 is YSLEER. The V end lost 0 bases, the J end lost 8 bases, and 13 bases lay between the germline ends. CDR3: CASSQELAAWGYTF. Written as DNA, the CDR3 is TGCGCCAGCAGCCAAGAACTGGCGGCTTGGGGCTACACCTTC.

The chain couples TRBV3-1 to TRBJ2-7, with 9 bases fitting TRBD2. The CDR3 has 15 amino acids. The V and J ends lost 0 bases and 3 bases, in that order; junction bases with no gene match: 3. In germline, CDR1 is LGHDT, CDR2 YNNKEL (reference sequence). The CDR3 loop is CASSQEAGGLYEQYF. CDR3 DNA: TGTGCCAGCAGCCAAGAGGCGGGGGGGCTCTACGAGCAGTACTTC.

V and J are TRBV20-1 and TRBJ1-1; the D gene is possibly TRBD1 (5 bases). This CDR3 comprises 14 residues. V dropped 4 bases and J dropped 6 bases, with 18 bases sitting between them. Germline CDR1 is DFQATT and CDR2 is SNEGSKA (reference sequence). In nucleotides, the CDR3 is TGCAGTGCTATGGGGGGTTCAGGGCTCGCTGAAGCTTTCTTT. Encoded protein: CSAMGGSGLAEAFF.

The J gene is TRBJ2-2, the V gene TRBV20-1, with D perhaps TRBD2 (6 bases). Germline loops: CDR1 DFQATT, CDR2 SNEGSKA (reference sequence). There are 14 residues in the CDR3. Between the trimmed V and J ends, which lost 1 base and 4 bases, there was a span of 10 bases. DNA of the CDR3: TGCAGTGCTAGAGGACCGGGGGTCACCGGGGAGCTGTTTTTT. Protein: CSARGPGVTGELFF.

This clonotype was seen just once. The chain's CDR3 is CSVEPGLLATNEKLFF. The CDR3 nucleotides are TGCAGCGTCGAGCCCGGGCTATTAGCAACTAATGAAAAACTGTTTTTT. The chain has TRBV29-1 and TRBJ1-4; D is unclear. The V and J ends lost 6 bases and 0 bases respectively, with 17 bases between them. Germline lookup yields CDR1 SQVTM and CDR2 ANQGSEA. CDR3 size: 16 residues.